These T cell receptor beta chains were read from a single sample in a study of blood T cell repertoires in COVID-19. TCRdb's table, derived via immunoSEQ multiplex PCR, lists solely in-frame clones and lacks some. The sample yields 200,000 to 250,000 clones, about nine tenths seen once. Specimen: peripheral blood. These receptors were obtained from a man aged 25-40 years who had recovered from COVID-19. The CDR3 runs from the conserved cysteine through the conserved F or W. Each record gives: clone size, CDR3 length, D gene, V gene, J gene, CDR3 protein, CDR3 DNA. The D gene is left open where the match is weak. Rows may omit the clone size; those that give it use once, few, many or a size class.

>NA|14|TRBD1|TRBV27|TRBJ1-2
CASFDRGGMYGYTF
TGTGCCAGCTTTGACAGGGGAGGAATGTATGGCTACACCTTC
>NA|16|NA|TRBV11-2|TRBJ1-2
CASSLSLYSGDYGYTF
TGTGCCAGCAGCTTATCCCTATATTCAGGGGACTATGGCTACACCTTC
>few|14|NA|TRBV14|TRBJ2-1
CASSQVSRGYEQFF
TGTGCCAGCAGCCAAGTATCGCGCGGCTATGAGCAGTTCTTC
>NA|14|TRBD1|TRBV19|TRBJ1-5
CASQGLDSNQPQHF
TGTGCCTCACAGGGGCTCGATAGCAATCAGCCCCAGCATTTT
>NA|15|TRBD2|TRBV18|TRBJ2-1
CASPPGGSSYNEQFF
TGTGCCAGCCCCCCCGGGGGGAGCTCCTACAATGAGCAGTTCTTC
>NA|11|TRBD2|TRBV30|TRBJ2-3
CAWAGGEAQYF
TGTGCCTGGGCGGGGGGAGAGGCGCAGTATTTT
>NA|15|TRBD1|TRBV9|TRBJ1-4
CASSAGTGASEKLFF
TGTGCCAGCAGCGCAGGGACAGGGGCGAGTGAAAAACTGTTTTTT
>NA|13|TRBD1|TRBV6-5|TRBJ2-7
CASTETGVGEQYF
TGTGCCAGCACCGAGACAGGGGTAGGCGAGCAGTACTTC
>NA|14|TRBD1|TRBV6-6|TRBJ1-2
CASSYGDRTYGYTF
TGTGCCAGCAGTTACGGGGACAGGACCTATGGCTACACCTTC
>NA|15|TRBD2|TRBV5-4|TRBJ2-7
CATARGGESSYEQYF
TGTGCCACCGCTCGGGGGGGGGAGAGCTCCTACGAGCAGTACTTC
>NA|14|TRBD2|TRBV4-3|TRBJ2-1
CASSQASGGPGEFF
TGCGCCAGCAGCCAAGCTAGCGGGGGGCCAGGCGAGTTCTTC
>NA|14|NA|TRBV5-6|TRBJ2-7
CASSLQGTSYEQYF
TGTGCCAGCAGCTTGCAGGGAACCTCCTACGAGCAGTACTTC
>NA|16|TRBD2|TRBV9|TRBJ2-3
CASSVGGRGDADTQYF
TGTGCCAGCAGCGTAGGCGGGCGGGGGGACGCAGATACGCAGTATTTT
>NA|16|NA|TRBV4-1|TRBJ2-7
CASSQAYQGQSYEQYF
TGCGCCAGCAGCCAAGCTTATCAGGGTCAATCCTACGAGCAGTACTTC
>NA|14|NA|TRBV7-7|TRBJ2-2
CASSPRRDTGELFF
TGTGCCAGCAGCCCAAGGAGGGACACCGGGGAGCTGTTTTTT
>NA|14|TRBD2|TRBV5-1|TRBJ2-5
CASSLGLAAKTQYF
TGCGCCAGCAGCTTGGGGCTAGCGGCGAAGACCCAGTACTTC
>NA|14|NA|TRBV27|TRBJ1-2
CASRLIPGNYGYTF
TGTGCCAGCAGGCTCATTCCGGGAAACTATGGCTACACCTTC
>NA|15|TRBD2|TRBV6-6|TRBJ2-1
CASCSRTSGYNEQFF
TGTGCCAGCTGCAGCAGAACTAGCGGTTACAATGAGCAGTTCTTC
>NA|12|NA|TRBV7-9|TRBJ1-1
CASSSNFAEAFF
TGTGCCAGCAGCTCAAATTTTGCTGAAGCTTTCTTT
>NA|17|NA|TRBV3-1/TRBV3-2|TRBJ2-7
CASSQNLGEAFSYEQYF
TGTGCCAGCAGCCAAAACCTTGGTGAAGCGTTCTCCTACGAGCAGTACTTC
>NA|17|NA|TRBV5-1|TRBJ1-6
CASSSETGSGGGSPLHF
TGCGCCAGCAGCTCAGAAACAGGGTCGGGTGGAGGATCACCCCTCCACTTT
>NA|14|NA|TRBV5-1|TRBJ2-7
CASSFIGRVREQYF
TGCGCCAGCAGCTTTATTGGCAGGGTTCGCGAGCAGTACTTC
>NA|12|NA|TRBV7-9|TRBJ2-1
CASLLGRNEQFF
TGTGCCAGCCTTTTGGGGCGGAATGAGCAGTTCTTC
>NA|14|NA|TRBV5-1|TRBJ1-2
CASSSQAGAEGYTF
TGCGCCAGCAGCTCCCAAGCAGGGGCGGAGGGCTACACCTTC
>NA|15|NA|TRBV7-6|TRBJ1-4
CASSATGGVYEKLFF
TGTGCCAGCAGCGCGACGGGAGGAGTTTATGAAAAACTGTTTTTT
>NA|14|NA|TRBV5-4|TRBJ2-7
CASSLVDSGSEQYF
TGTGCCAGCAGCTTGGTGGACTCAGGATCCGAGCAGTACTTC
>few|13|NA|TRBV12-3/TRBV12-4|TRBJ1-5
CASRPPGGFPQHF
TGTGCCAGCAGACCCCCTGGCGGTTTCCCCCAGCATTTT
>NA|18|NA|TRBV3-1/TRBV3-2|TRBJ2-7
CASSQEFKALKFSYEQYF
TGTGCCAGCAGCCAAGAGTTCAAAGCTTTAAAATTTTCCTACGAGCAGTACTTC
>NA|13|TRBD1|TRBV10-3|TRBJ2-2
CAIRQGASGELFF
TGTGCCATCAGACAGGGGGCCTCCGGGGAGCTGTTTTTT
>NA|15|NA|TRBV7-2|TRBJ2-5
CASSLSSGPWETQYF
TGTGCCAGCAGCTTATCCAGCGGGCCATGGGAGACCCAGTACTTC
>once|13|NA|TRBV29-1|TRBJ2-7
CSVEEGGGGEQYF
TGCAGCGTTGAAGAGGGGGGTGGTGGCGAGCAGTACTTC
>NA|14|TRBD1|TRBV19|TRBJ1-2
CASSIQGASSPLTF
TGTGCCAGTAGTATCCAGGGGGCCTCCAGTCCCCTCACCTTC
>NA|13|TRBD1|TRBV7-4|TRBJ2-7
CASSPTGLGEQYF
TGTGCCAGCAGCCCGACAGGGTTAGGCGAGCAGTACTTC
>NA|14|NA|TRBV25-1|TRBJ1-1
CASRGIGANTEAFF
TGTGCCAGCAGGGGTATAGGGGCGAACACTGAAGCTTTCTTT
>NA|15|TRBD1|TRBV6-6|TRBJ1-3
CASSPGTASGNTIYF
TGTGCCAGCAGCCCCGGGACAGCCTCTGGAAACACCATATATTTT
>few|14|NA|TRBV6-6|TRBJ2-2
CASSSGEGTGELFF
TGTGCCAGCAGTTCGGGCGAGGGCACCGGGGAGCTGTTTTTT
>NA|15|TRBD1|TRBV5-1|TRBJ1-2
CASSLGGTETYGYTF
TGCGCCAGCAGCTTGGGAGGGACAGAGACTTATGGCTACACCTTC
>once|17|NA|TRBV19|TRBJ1-5
CASSFAQKSYSNQPQHF
TGTGCCAGTAGTTTCGCACAGAAATCTTATAGCAATCAGCCCCAGCATTTT
>NA|12|NA|TRBV9|TRBJ2-7
CASSVQGYEQYF
TGTGCCAGCAGCGTACAGGGTTACGAGCAGTACTTC
>NA|15|TRBD1|TRBV6-2/TRBV6-3|TRBJ1-1
CASTYSPGGNTEAFF
TGTGCCAGCACCTACTCCCCAGGGGGCAACACTGAAGCTTTCTTT
>few|17|TRBD2|TRBV10-3|TRBJ2-5
CAISGSSGGRDGETQYF
TGTGCCATCAGTGGTTCCAGCGGGGGGAGGGATGGAGAGACCCAGTACTTC
>NA|14|TRBD2|TRBV7-2|TRBJ2-3
CASSSGGAPDTQYF
TGTGCCAGCAGCTCCGGGGGGGCCCCAGATACGCAGTATTTT
>NA|15|TRBD1|TRBV2|TRBJ2-2
CASSADRVDTGELFF
TGTGCCAGCAGTGCGGACAGGGTGGACACCGGGGAGCTGTTTTTT
>NA|13|NA|TRBV4-1|TRBJ2-5
CASSQVVRVAQYF
TGCGCCAGCAGCCAAGTGGTGAGGGTGGCCCAGTACTTC
>NA|13|NA|TRBV6-5|TRBJ2-1
CASSYPTVQEQFF
TGTGCCAGCAGTTACCCAACGGTACAGGAGCAGTTCTTC
>NA|16|NA|TRBV6-5|TRBJ1-2
CASSYSFAALGELYTF
TGTGCCAGCAGTTACTCGTTTGCTGCCCTGGGAGAACTATACACCTTC
>NA|16|TRBD1|TRBV5-4|TRBJ1-5
CASSRTGTGGDQPQHF
TGTGCCAGCAGCAGGACCGGGACAGGGGGGGATCAGCCCCAGCATTTT
>NA|16|NA|TRBV4-3|TRBJ1-6
CASSQDLSRTQSPLHF
TGCGCCAGCAGCCAAGATCTCTCCAGAACCCAATCACCCCTCCACTTT